This passage covers 29 T cell receptor beta chains from one sample sequenced in a study of T cell repertoires in cytomegalovirus infection. TCRdb passed the reads through MiXCR, listing each CDR3 protein once. The data hold hundreds of thousands of distinct CDR3 sequences, with approximately 25% observed a single time. Sequences were obtained from CD8+ T cells from PBMCs. The receptors here all came from a human donor in good health (CMV status not recorded). Some clones in this sample may be carry-over from other donors' samples.

This clonotype showed up many times. CDR3 coding DNA: TGTGCCAGCAGCTACGGACTAGCGGACTACAATGAGCAGTTCTTC. Its translation is CASSYGLADYNEQFF. The chain recombines TRBV7-3 with TRBJ2-1, with 10 nucleotides matching TRBD2. The germline V gene has CDR1 SGHTA and CDR2 FQGTGA. The trim removed 4 bases at V and 3 bases at J, leaving 3 bases unmatched. The length of the CDR3 is 15 residues. The full variable domain, completed using reference TRBV7-3 and TRBJ2-1, is GAGVSQTPSNKVTEKGKYVELRCDPISGHTALYWYRQSLGQGPEFLIYFQGTGAADDSGLPNDRFFAVRPEGSVSTLKIQRTERGDSAVYLCASSYGLADYNEQFFGPGTRLTVL.

This sequence joins TRBV28 and TRBJ2-3; TRBD2 matches 13 bases. Germline loops: CDR1 MDHEN, CDR2 SYDVKM. The CDR3 is 16 residues long. Trimming at V came to 3 bases and at J to 1 base, leaving 1 base not matched to a gene. CDR3 residues: CASSFGTSGGTDTQYF. For the CDR3, the DNA is TGTGCCAGCAGTTTCGGGACTAGCGGGGGCACAGATACGCAGTATTTT.

The table lists this clonotype with a few counts. The chain employs TRBV6-6 and TRBJ2-7; D may be TRBD1 (6 bases). The CDR3 has 14 amino acids. The V end lost 5 bases, the J end lost 0 bases, and 11 bases lay between the germline ends. From germline, CDR1 is MNHNY and CDR2 SVGAGI (reference sequence). The CDR3 DNA reads as TGTGCCAGCAGTCAAGACAGGAGCTCCTACGAGCAGTACTTC. It is translated as CASSQDRSSYEQYF.

This clonotype was seen more than once but under ten times. J is TRBJ1-1 and V is TRBV19; D is undetermined. Trimming pared 3 bases from V and 2 bases from J, leaving 7 bases between. The CDR3 sequence is 13 residues long. Looked up from germline, CDR1 is LNHDA and CDR2 is SQIVND (reference sequence). In DNA form, the CDR3 reads TGTGCCAGTAGTATTCAAATTAACACTGAAGCTTTCTTT. Amino acids: CASSIQINTEAFF.

Turning to this clonotype: A much more abundant neighbour one base away suggests this may be a read error. The rearrangement links TRBV7-4 to TRBJ2-2; D is unresolved. The CDR3 extends over 15 amino acids. V lost 1 base and J 0 bases, leaving 6 bases between the germline ends. The germline CDR1 and CDR2 sequences are SGHVT and SQSDAQ. The DNA for the CDR3 is TGTGCCAGCAGCTTAGAGGACCCGAACACCGGGGAGCTGTTTTTT. This gives the protein CASSLEDPNTGELFF.

This clonotype was seen a single time. The V gene is TRBV6-8, the J gene TRBJ1-4; 7 bases are a match to TRBD1. The CDR3 totals 16 residues. Germline CDR1 is MNHGY and CDR2 is SAAAGT. V gave up 8 bases and J gave up 4 bases; unmatched junction bases: 13. The DNA of the CDR3 is TGTGCCAGCGGGGGCCTCGGACAGGCGATTAATGAAAAACTGTTTTTT. It codes for CASGGLGQAINEKLFF.

This clonotype was recorded at least ten times. This rearrangement joins TRBV11-2 to TRBJ2-3; weak D call: TRBD1 (6 bases). Germline loops: CDR1 SGHAT, CDR2 FQNNGV. Trimming removed 0 bases at V and 0 bases at J, with 7 bases between. This CDR3 region has 15 residues. CDR3 nucleotide sequence: TGTGCCAGCAGCTTAGATACAGGGAGCACAGATACGCAGTATTTT. It encodes CASSLDTGSTDTQYF.

This sequence joins TRBV28 and TRBJ2-1, with TRBD2 identical over 9 bases. CDR1 is MDHEN, CDR2 SYDVKM, per germline. The ends lost 6 bases at V and 6 bases at J; junction bases unmatched: 9. The CDR3 consists of 15 residues. The CDR3 bases are TGTGCCAGCAGACCGGGGACTAGCATCCTCAATGAGCAGTTCTTC. Its translation: CASRPGTSILNEQFF.

The chain employs TRBV7-9 and TRBJ2-7; 7 nucleotides align to TRBD2. CDR3 length equals 15 residues. Germline V CDR1 and CDR2: SEHNR, FQNEAQ (reference sequence). V gave up 4 bases and J gave up 2 bases; unmatched junction bases: 8. This CDR3 reads CASSWGGEVTYEQYF. DNA for the CDR3: TGTGCCAGCAGCTGGGGGGGGGAGGTAACCTACGAGCAGTACTTC.

The chain joins TRBV20-1 to TRBJ2-3, with a possible D match to TRBD2 (5 bases). Germline CDR1 is DFQATT and CDR2 is SNEGSKA (reference sequence). The CDR3 runs to 14 residues. V was trimmed by 3 bases and J by 2 bases, leaving 12 bases between them. CDR3 sequence (DNA): TGCAGTGCTAGCGGGGTGGTCGACACAGATACGCAGTATTTT. Translated, it gives CSASGVVDTDTQYF.

The sample holds many counts of this clonotype. The chain combines TRBV7-2 with TRBJ2-1, with D maybe TRBD2 (6 bases). The CDR3 is 13 residues long. With 6 bases removed from V and 3 bases from J, the gap between germline ends came to 9 bases. Germline-derived CDR1 and CDR2 are SGHTA and FQGNSA. The CDR3 coding sequence is TGTGCCAGCAGAGAAGCGGGCTACAATGAGCAGTTCTTC. Encoded protein: CASREAGYNEQFF.

This clonotype was observed a single time. The chain employs TRBV29-1 and TRBJ2-3, with 12 bases that match TRBD2. Losses at the gene ends were 4 bases for V and 2 bases for J; bases not matched to a gene: 1. Germline CDR1 SQVTM, CDR2 ANQGSEA. The length of the CDR3 is 14 residues. The CDR3 loop reads CSVASGGDTDTQYF. The CDR3 nucleotides are TGCAGCGTTGCTAGCGGGGGGGACACAGATACGCAGTATTTT.

This clonotype was found many times. CDR3 region: CASSGNRGNEQFF. The CDR3 coding sequence is TGTGCCAGCAGCGGCAACAGGGGCAATGAGCAGTTCTTC. The J gene is TRBJ2-1, the V gene TRBV7-6; 7 positions agree with TRBD1. The germline gives CDR1 SGHVS, CDR2 FNYEAQ. V shed 5 bases, J shed 6 bases, and the junction held 4 bases outside the gene matches. The CDR3 runs 13 residues.

This clonotype has a count of ten or more. The genes are TRBV6-5 and TRBJ2-2; 8 bases map to TRBD1. Trimming at V came to 7 bases and at J to 4 bases, leaving 11 bases not matched to a gene. Germline-derived CDR1 and CDR2 are MNHEY and SVGAGI. The CDR3 covers 16 residues. CDR3 protein: CASTALDRGITGELFF. The CDR3 nucleotides read TGTGCCAGCACGGCCTTAGACAGGGGTATCACCGGGGAGCTGTTTTTT.

V and J are TRBV28 and TRBJ1-5; D is undetermined. Germline V CDR1 and CDR2: MDHEN, SYDVKM. The V and J ends lost 7 bases and 6 bases respectively, with 10 bases between them. This CDR3 has 12 amino acids. The CDR3 loop reads CASKEGSQPQHF. CDR3 DNA: TGTGCCAGCAAAGAGGGAAGTCAGCCCCAGCATTTT.

The rearrangement links TRBV4-1 to TRBJ2-7; D is undetermined. The CDR3 is 14 amino acids. Germline V gene data show CDR1 as MGHRA and CDR2 as YSYEKL. V lost 1 base and J lost 2, with 9 bases in between. CDR3: CASSQGLSAYEQYF. The CDR3 DNA reads as TGCGCCAGCAGCCAAGGCTTGTCTGCCTACGAGCAGTACTTC.

This rearrangement joins TRBV29-1 to TRBJ2-1; 9 bases agree with TRBD1. Germline CDR1 and CDR2: SQVTM and ANQGSEA. The CDR3 runs to 13 residues. Losses at the gene ends were 7 bases for V and 4 bases for J; bases not matched to a gene: 5. CDR3 protein: CSDRDRDYNEQFF. Here the CDR3 DNA reads TGCAGCGACCGGGACAGGGATTACAATGAGCAGTTCTTC.

This clonotype has only one observation. The V and J genes are TRBV29-1 and TRBJ1-3, with D perhaps TRBD1 (5 bases). The germline CDR1 and CDR2 sequences are SQVTM and ANQGSEA. The CDR3 covers 16 residues. Trimming pared 4 bases from V and 0 bases from J, leaving 16 bases between. DNA of the CDR3: TGCAGCGTTGTCTCCGCAGGGAGCATCTCTGGAAACACCATATATTTT. Its protein is CSVVSAGSISGNTIYF.

The chain uses TRBV27 and TRBJ2-1, with TRBD1 as a possible D gene (5 bases). This CDR3 spans 14 amino acids. CDR1 is MNHEY, CDR2 SMNVEV, per germline (reference sequence). V lost 7 bases to trimming and J lost 3 bases, with 13 bases between them. The CDR3 region has the DNA TGTGCCAGCACCCTTCAGGGAAACTACAATGAGCAGTTCTTC. Protein sequence: CASTLQGNYNEQFF.

The rearrangement links TRBV5-4 to TRBJ2-1, with no clear D. The V gene lost 8 bases and the J gene lost 0 bases, with 9 bases spanning the gap. Germline-derived CDR1 and CDR2 are SGHNT and YYREEE (reference sequence). The CDR3 spans 13 residues. CDR3 in amino acids: CASYSSSYNEQFF. The CDR3 DNA reads TGTGCCAGTTACAGTAGCTCCTACAATGAGCAGTTCTTC. The variable domain in full, with the rest retrieved from reference TRBV5-4 and TRBJ2-1, is ETGVTQSPTHLIKTRGQQVTLRCSSQSGHNTVSWYQQALGQGPQFIFQYYREEENGRGNFPPRFSGLQFPNYSSELNVNALELDDSALYLCASYSSSYNEQFFGPGTRLTVL.

This clonotype came up many times. This chain uses TRBV7-8 with TRBJ2-3; perhaps D is TRBD1 or TRBD2 (5 bases each). Germline V gene data show CDR1 as SGHVS and CDR2 as FQNEAQ. CDR3 length equals 15 residues. V was pared by 4 bases and J by 8 bases, with 19 bases between. Here the CDR3 reads CASSWGMFRAGTQYF. As DNA, the CDR3 is TGTGCCAGCAGCTGGGGGATGTTCAGGGCCGGTACGCAGTATTTT.

The V gene is TRBV5-5, the J gene TRBJ1-6, with D hard to call. Looked up from germline, CDR1 is SGHKS and CDR2 is YYEKEE (reference sequence). The V end was cut by 5 bases, the J end by 10 bases, with 13 bases between. The CDR3 is made up of 13 amino acids. Here the CDR3 DNA reads TGTGCCAGCAGTTTGTGGACGGGATCACCCCTCCACTTT. Protein product: CASSLWTGSPLHF.

This clonotype was seen only a few times. The chain recombines TRBV28 with TRBJ2-5, with TRBD1 as a possible D gene (6 bases). The CDR3 consists of 14 residues. Trimming took 6 bases from V and 2 from J, leaving 13 bases between them. Germline V gene lookup returns CDR1 MDHEN and CDR2 SYDVKM. CDR3: CASSQDRRQETQYF. The CDR3 coding sequence is TGTGCCAGCAGCCAAGACAGGCGGCAAGAGACCCAGTACTTC.

V usage is TRBV25-1 and J usage is TRBJ2-6; possibly TRBD2 for D (5 bases). The CDR3 spans 13 residues. V lost 11 bases to trimming and J lost 0 bases, with 8 bases between them. The germline V gene encodes CDR1 MGHDK and CDR2 SYGVNS. Written as DNA, the CDR3 is TGTGCCGGTACTAGCTCTGGGGCCAACGTCCTGACTTTC. It codes for CAGTSSGANVLTF.

Regarding this clonotype: Germline is not matched at one junction end, which may reflect a read error. The chain carries TRBV6-6 and TRBJ1-5; D is ambiguous. The CDR3 extends over 12 amino acids. In germline, CDR1 is MNHNY, CDR2 SVGAGI (reference sequence). In DNA, the CDR3 is TGTGTCAGCAGTTACAGCAATCAGCCCCAGCATTTT. Amino acid sequence: CVSSYSNQPQHF.

There are many counts of this clonotype. The gene calls are TRBV7-9 and TRBJ2-4; 9 bases line up with TRBD1. With 5 bases clipped from V and 0 bases from J, the junction kept 8 bases outside the gene matches. The germline CDR1 and CDR2 sequences are SEHNR and FQNEAQ (reference sequence). The CDR3 has 17 amino acids. In DNA form, the CDR3 reads TGTGCCAGCAGCACCCGCGACAGGGGGGGAGCCAAAAACATTCAGTACTTC. Amino acid sequence: CASSTRDRGGAKNIQYF.

This clonotype was seen at least ten times. The chain is built from TRBV7-6 and TRBJ2-1; TRBD1 matches 7 bases. The germline V gene has CDR1 SGHVS and CDR2 FNYEAQ. The length of the CDR3 is 12 residues. With 7 bases clipped from V and 8 bases from J, the junction kept 5 bases outside the gene matches. CDR3 DNA sequence: TGTGCCAGCACGCACACAGGGGATGAGCAGTTCTTC. Amino acids: CASTHTGDEQFF. Complete variable domain (other parts from reference TRBV7-6 and TRBJ2-1): GAGVSQSPRYKVTKRGQDVALRCDPISGHVSLYWYRQALGQGPEFLTYFNYEAQQDKSGLPNDRFSAERPEGSISTLTIQRTEQRDSAMYRCASTHTGDEQFFGPGTRLTVL.

This clonotype was detected many times. The chain employs TRBV7-8 and TRBJ2-2; TRBD2 might be the D (5 bases). The CDR3 covers 15 residues. V was clipped by 0 bases and J by 4 bases, with 9 bases between them. CDR1 and CDR2 from the germline V gene are SGHVS and FQNEAQ. The CDR3 nucleotides read TGTGCCAGCAGCTTAGCACGCGGGTCCACCGGGGAGCTGTTTTTT. It yields the protein CASSLARGSTGELFF.

The rearrangement uses TRBV5-5 and TRBJ2-1; 7 nucleotides line up with TRBD1. The germline gives CDR1 SGHKS, CDR2 YYEKEE (reference sequence). With V trimmed by 3 bases and J by 4 bases, 7 bases remained unmatched. The CDR3 spans 15 residues. The chain's CDR3 is CASSWTGGPYNEQFF. The CDR3 nucleotides are TGTGCCAGCAGCTGGACAGGAGGACCGTACAATGAGCAGTTCTTC.